Below, 32 T cell receptor beta chains from the same sample are listed, as sequenced in a study of cytomegalovirus exposure and HLA in healthy donors (dated by TCRdb to between 2016 and 2019). Library method: the immunoSEQ multiplex PCR assay. The immuneACCESS repertoire file appears here via TCRdb, limited to in-frame rearrangements. These files lack a portion of the clones; in checked studies, under half of the deficit traces to unresolved V genes, and the cause of the others is not known. For this sample there are some 88,000 clones; roughly 96% appear just once. The leading ten clones occupy about 0.8% of the sample. What was sequenced was PBMCs. The source of these receptors is a man aged 18 to 30 in good health and CMV-seronegative.

The rearrangement uses TRBV15 and TRBJ1-3, with 9 bases aligning to TRBD1. The trim removed 0 bases at V and 1 base at J, leaving 13 bases unmatched. There are 20 residues in the CDR3. Germline values: CDR1 LNHNV, CDR2 YYDKDF (reference sequence). Here the CDR3 DNA reads TGTGCCACCAGCAGAGATAGTGGGGGGACAGGGTGGCAGTCTGGAAACACCATATATTTT. This codes for CATSRDSGGTGWQSGNTIYF.

The chain couples TRBV28 to TRBJ1-2; 8 bases line up with TRBD1. CDR1 is MDHEN, CDR2 SYDVKM, per germline. The CDR3 has 14 residues. Trimming cost V 7 bases and J 3 bases; bases outside gene matches: 7. The CDR3 protein is CASIPDRVDYGYTF. CDR3 DNA sequence: TGTGCCAGCATCCCGGACAGGGTAGACTATGGCTACACCTTC.

The chain is built from TRBV27 and TRBJ1-2; TRBD1 matches at 8 bases. The germline CDR1 and CDR2 sequences are MNHEY and SMNVEV (reference sequence). This CDR3 contains 16 residues. V dropped 3 bases and J dropped 4; count of bases not matched to a gene: 10. CDR3 in DNA: TGTGCCAGCAGTTTTCGACAGGGGCGCAGTGTCTATGGCTACACCTTC. Its translation: CASSFRQGRSVYGYTF.

The chain joins TRBV18 to TRBJ2-5, with D tentatively TRBD1 (6 bases). Deletions cut 3 bases from V and 5 bases from J, with 16 bases between. The CDR3 is 15 residues long. Germline V gene lookup returns CDR1 KGHSH and CDR2 LQKENI. This CDR3 reads CASSPGQSLQETQYF. CDR3 sequence (DNA): TGTGCCAGCTCACCCGGACAGTCTTTACAGGAGACCCAGTACTTC.

The chain carries TRBV28 and TRBJ2-7, with a possible D match to TRBD1 (6 bases). The CDR3 is 13 amino acids. The germline CDR1 and CDR2 sequences are MDHEN and SYDVKM. Trimming cost V 3 bases and J 3 bases, with 9 bases left between them. CDR3 amino acids: CASSLDSYYEQYF. The DNA of the CDR3 is TGTGCCAGCAGTTTGGACAGTTACTACGAGCAGTACTTC.

This clone was recorded once. V usage is TRBV4-2 and J usage is TRBJ2-3; TRBD1 is a possible D gene (5 bases). The length of the CDR3 is 16 residues. The V end lost 0 bases, the J end lost 5 bases, and 15 bases lay between the germline ends. Looked up from germline, CDR1 is LGHNA and CDR2 is YNFKEQ. The CDR3 bases are TGTGCCAGCAGCCAAGATGGGGCTTACCAGAGAGATACGCAGTATTTT. Encoded protein: CASSQDGAYQRDTQYF.

This clone was recorded only once. This chain joins TRBV19 and TRBJ2-2; 7 bases agree with TRBD1. There are 16 residues in the CDR3. V shed 4 bases and J 7 bases; nucleotides not matched to a gene: 12. Per the germline V gene, CDR1 is LNHDA and CDR2 is SQIVND (reference sequence). CDR3 amino acids: CASSTETGVASGELFF. DNA for the CDR3: TGTGCCAGTAGTACCGAAACAGGGGTGGCGAGCGGGGAGCTGTTTTTT.

This chain joins TRBV4-3 and TRBJ2-1; D remains unclear. Germline-derived CDR1 and CDR2 are LGHNA and YSLEER. The CDR3 extends over 13 amino acids. Trimming shortened V by 3 bases and J by 9 bases, and 12 bases separated the two germline ends. The DNA for the CDR3 is TGCGCCAGCAGCCATGCCCCACGGTCTGAGCAGTTCTTC. Protein product: CASSHAPRSEQFF.

The chain carries TRBV19 and TRBJ1-5; perhaps TRBD1 as D (5 bases). This CDR3 spans 14 amino acids. V was shortened by 6 bases and J by 7 bases, with 16 bases between the two germline ends. The germline CDR1 and CDR2 sequences are LNHDA and SQIVND (reference sequence). As DNA, the CDR3 is TGTGCCAGTAGGACGCGGGGAAGGGACCAGCCCCAGCATTTT. This gives the protein CASRTRGRDQPQHF.

The chain carries TRBV7-9 and TRBJ1-1, with D maybe TRBD1 (6 bases). V was shortened by 5 bases and J by 3 bases, with 10 bases between the two germline ends. Per the germline V gene, CDR1 is SEHNR and CDR2 is FQNEAQ (reference sequence). The CDR3 length is 13 residues. The CDR3 DNA reads as TGTGCCAGCAGCCTTACAGGGTACACTGAAGCTTTCTTT. Protein: CASSLTGYTEAFF.

V and J are TRBV2 and TRBJ1-2; no firm D call. This CDR3 region has 15 residues. From germline, CDR1 is SNHLY and CDR2 FYNNEI. V was trimmed by 0 bases and J by 7 bases, leaving 15 bases between them. The CDR3 loop is CASSEASRGSGGYTF. The CDR3, as DNA: TGTGCCAGCAGTGAAGCATCGCGAGGGTCCGGTGGCTACACCTTC. Drawing the rest from reference TRBV2 and TRBJ1-2, the complete variable domain is EPEVTQTPSHQVTQMGQEVILRCVPISNHLYFYWYRQILGQKVEFLVSFYNNEISEKSEIFDDQFSVERPDGSNFTLKIRSTKLEDSAMYFCASSEASRGSGGYTFGSGTRLTVV.

The chain carries TRBV4-2 and TRBJ2-1; 10 bases are a match to TRBD2. The CDR3 contains 18 residues. Unmatched junction bases numbered 10, after V lost 0 bases and J lost 5 bases. From germline, CDR1 is LGHNA and CDR2 YNFKEQ. CDR3: CASSQDASGRVGDNEQFF. The DNA for the CDR3 is TGTGCCAGCAGCCAAGATGCGAGCGGGAGGGTCGGGGACAATGAGCAGTTCTTC.

The V call is TRBV7-8, the J call TRBJ2-7, with TRBD2 matching over 14 bases. Germline V gene sequence: CDR1 SGHVS, CDR2 FQNEAQ. The V segment lost 4 bases and the J segment 4 bases; nucleotides outside the gene matches: 18. The CDR3 consists of 20 residues. The CDR3 region has the DNA TGTGCCAGCAGCTCACGGTGGATCTATCCGGGACTAGCGGGAGCATACGAGCAGTACTTC. Protein sequence: CASSSRWIYPGLAGAYEQYF.

This clone showed up just once. This chain uses TRBV5-6 with TRBJ2-7; D might be TRBD1 (5 bases). This CDR3 is 15 amino acids long. Germline V gene data show CDR1 as SGHDT and CDR2 as YYEEEE. The germline V and J ends were trimmed by 4 bases and 5 bases, with 19 bases remaining between them. This CDR3 is CASSPYRQGHHEQYF. Written as DNA, the CDR3 is TGTGCCAGCAGCCCCTATCGGCAGGGCCACCACGAGCAGTACTTC.

This sequence joins TRBV19 and TRBJ1-2; 10 bases map to TRBD1. CDR3 length equals 14 residues. Germline assignment: CDR1 LNHDA and CDR2 SQIVND (reference sequence). The ends lost 7 bases at V and 6 bases at J; junction bases unmatched: 8. As DNA, the CDR3 is TGTGCCAGTAATCCCGGGACAGGGGACGATGGCTACACCTTC. Protein: CASNPGTGDDGYTF.

The rearrangement joins TRBV29-1 to TRBJ1-2; D gene ambiguous. The ends were cut back, 5 bases at V and 2 bases at J, with 3 bases in the middle. The CDR3 contains 10 residues. The germline gives CDR1 SQVTM, CDR2 ANQGSEA. The CDR3 DNA reads TGCAGCGTTCTAAACTATGGCTACACCTTC. This translates into CSVLNYGYTF. Complete variable domain (other parts from reference TRBV29-1 and TRBJ1-2): SAVISQKPSRDICQRGTSLTIQCQVDSQVTMMFWYRQQPGQSLTLIATANQGSEATYESGFVIDKFPISRPNLTFSTLTVSNMSPEDSSIYLCSVLNYGYTFGSGTRLTVV.

The table lists this clone with a count of one. The chain recombines TRBV9 with TRBJ2-1; 7 nucleotides line up with TRBD2. Germline values: CDR1 SGDLS, CDR2 YYNGEE. J gave up 7 bases and V 1 base, and 17 bases lay outside the gene matches. The CDR3 is 18 residues long. Written as DNA, the CDR3 is TGTGCCAGCAGCGTATCGTTAGGACTAGGACCCCGACGGAATGAGCAGTTCTTC. Its translation: CASSVSLGLGPRRNEQFF.

The chain joins TRBV28 to TRBJ1-2; D perhaps matches TRBD1 (6 bases). V lost 1 base and J 8 bases, leaving 14 bases between the germline ends. This CDR3 contains 14 residues. Germline V gene lookup returns CDR1 MDHEN and CDR2 SYDVKM. CDR3: CASSLLKPTGGYTF. The CDR3 coding sequence is TGTGCCAGCAGTTTATTAAAACCAACAGGGGGCTACACCTTC.

The chain carries TRBV5-4 and TRBJ2-7, with 8 bases that match TRBD1. Germline V gene data show CDR1 as SGHNT and CDR2 as YYREEE (reference sequence). Unmatched junction bases numbered 10, after V lost 0 bases and J lost 5 bases. CDR3 length: 16 residues. CDR3 loop: CASSLAPRTGINEQYF. The CDR3 DNA is TGTGCCAGCAGCTTGGCTCCGCGGACAGGGATCAACGAGCAGTACTTC.

The V call is TRBV25-1, the J call TRBJ1-2; D is unclear. Trimming removed 10 bases from V and 2 bases from J, with 14 bases in between. This CDR3 is built from 13 residues. Germline loops: CDR1 MGHDK, CDR2 SYGVNS. The CDR3 protein is CATTAGVNYGYTF. CDR3 in DNA: TGTGCCACTACCGCGGGAGTCAACTATGGCTACACCTTC.

This chain connects TRBV4-1 to TRBJ1-2; D possibly corresponds to TRBD1 (6 bases). The CDR3 sequence is 16 residues long. Trimming left V 3 bases short and J 4 bases short, with 18 bases between. Germline CDR1 reads MGHRA; CDR2 reads YSYEKL. The CDR3 coding sequence is TGCGCCAGCAGCCAGTTTGTGACAGGACCCCTCTATGGCTACACCTTC. This sequence encodes CASSQFVTGPLYGYTF.

The chain couples TRBV15 to TRBJ2-7; no reliable D call. The V gene's germline CDR1 is LNHNV and CDR2 YYDKDF (reference sequence). This CDR3 has 15 residues. V shed 3 bases and J shed 3 bases, with 15 bases lying between them. The CDR3 loop reads CATSRIGVRDYEQYV. The CDR3 DNA reads TGTGCCACCAGCAGGATTGGGGTCCGAGACTACGAGCAGTACGTC.

This clone was recorded only once. The chain uses TRBV11-3 and TRBJ1-1; D is uncertain. The CDR3 is 14 amino acids. V shed 5 bases and J shed 1 base, with 11 bases lying between them. CDR1 SGHNT and CDR2 YENEEA come from the germline V gene. The CDR3 DNA reads as TGTGCCAGCAGCCGTTCTCCAGAGAACACTGAAGCTTTCTTT. As protein: CASSRSPENTEAFF.

The V call is TRBV25-1, the J call TRBJ1-2; 10 nucleotides align to TRBD1. Per germline, CDR1 MGHDK and CDR2 SYGVNS. The J segment lost 7 bases and the V segment lost 1 base, leaving 12 bases of the junction unmatched. This CDR3 comprises 17 residues. The CDR3 sequence: CASSESGTGAKLGGYTF. CDR3 in DNA: TGTGCCAGCAGTGAATCCGGGACAGGGGCCAAATTGGGTGGCTACACCTTC.

The V call is TRBV6-5, the J call TRBJ1-2; D perhaps matches TRBD1 (6 bases). The CDR3 contains 12 residues. Germline V gene data show CDR1 as MNHEY and CDR2 as SVGAGI. Trimming took 7 bases from V and 6 from J, leaving 12 bases between them. The CDR3 sequence is CASTGVTDGYTF. Here the CDR3 DNA reads TGTGCCAGCACAGGGGTGACGGATGGCTACACCTTC.

This chain links TRBV2 with TRBJ2-1, with 12 nucleotides matching TRBD1. This CDR3 comprises 18 residues. Germline-derived CDR1 and CDR2 are SNHLY and FYNNEI. The V and J ends lost 6 bases and 8 bases, in that order; junction bases with no gene match: 17. The CDR3 here is CASSSRGTGGPFSHEQFF. DNA of the CDR3: TGTGCCAGCAGCTCCCGGGGGACAGGGGGCCCGTTTAGTCATGAGCAGTTCTTC.

This chain joins TRBV30 and TRBJ1-4, with D perhaps matching TRBD1 (6 bases). CDR3 length: 15 residues. Germline CDR1 reads GTSNPN; CDR2 reads SVGIG (reference sequence). Trimming stripped 4 bases from V and 8 bases from J, with 20 bases between. The CDR3 DNA reads as TGTGCCTGGACTACCATTCGAGGGGGGGGCGAAAAACTGTTTTTT. Translation gives CAWTTIRGGGEKLFF.

The gene calls are TRBV30 and TRBJ1-3; a possible D gene is TRBD1 (6 bases). CDR3 length equals 17 residues. The V gene's germline CDR1 is GTSNPN and CDR2 SVGIG (reference sequence). Trimming removed 1 base at V and 2 bases at J, with 18 bases between. As DNA, the CDR3 is TGTGCCTGGAGTGGAACTCACAGGGTACAGGCTGGAAACACCATATATTTT. Its translation is CAWSGTHRVQAGNTIYF.

The CDR3 here is CATSREGTTYRVGGGELFF. Here the CDR3 DNA reads TGTGCCACCAGCAGGGAGGGGACTACTTACAGGGTTGGTGGCGGGGAGCTGTTTTTT. The chain links TRBV15 to TRBJ2-2; tentative D call: TRBD2 (7 bases). CDR1 and CDR2 from the germline V gene are LNHNV and YYDKDF (reference sequence). CDR3 length: 19 residues. Trimming took 3 bases from V and 7 from J, leaving 27 bases between them.

The chain employs TRBV28 and TRBJ2-6, with D maybe TRBD1 (5 bases). The CDR3 runs to 15 residues. The V gene lost 5 bases and the J gene lost 0 bases, with 8 bases spanning the gap. Germline CDR1 MDHEN, CDR2 SYDVKM. For the CDR3, the DNA is TGTGCCAGCAGTACCCAGGGCTCTGGGGCCAACGTCCTGACTTTC. It specifies CASSTQGSGANVLTF.

This sequence joins TRBV11-3 and TRBJ1-5; D possibly corresponds to TRBD1 (6 bases). CDR3 size: 18 residues. Trimming cost V 2 bases and J 0 bases, with 17 bases left between them. The germline CDR1 and CDR2 sequences are SGHNT and YENEEA. The CDR3 protein is CASSLPDLQGYSNQPQHF. The DNA of the CDR3 is TGTGCCAGCAGCTTACCAGACCTACAGGGATATAGCAATCAGCCCCAGCATTTT.

The rearrangement uses TRBV7-9 and TRBJ2-7; the match to TRBD2 covers 7 bases. With 4 bases clipped from V and 2 bases from J, the junction kept 11 bases outside the gene matches. The germline gives CDR1 SEHNR, CDR2 FQNEAQ (reference sequence). This CDR3 is built from 16 residues. CDR3 region: CASSSGAGRDPYEQYF. In nucleotides, the CDR3 is TGTGCCAGCAGCTCAGGAGCGGGGCGGGATCCCTACGAGCAGTACTTC.